Below, 32 T cell receptor beta chains from the same sample are listed, as sequenced in a study of blood T cell repertoires in COVID-19. Assay: immunoSEQ multiplex PCR; the TCRdb copy retains only in-frame clones and omits some. The profile shows about 670,000 clones, 80% to 90% of them singletons. Sequenced: peripheral blood. These receptors were collected from a woman in her late teens or twenties with acute or convalescent COVID-19.

This clone has a single count. This chain uses TRBV4-2 with TRBJ1-1; D remains unclear. Germline CDR1 LGHNA, CDR2 YNFKEQ. V was pared by 1 base and J by 2 bases, with 2 bases between. This CDR3 spans 12 amino acids. The CDR3: CASSQVNTEAFF. CDR3 bases: TGTGCCAGCAGCCAAGTAAACACTGAAGCTTTCTTT.

The rearrangement joins TRBV19 to TRBJ2-7; no definite D call. V lost 3 bases and J lost 0, with 9 bases in between. Germline lookup yields CDR1 LNHDA and CDR2 SQIVND (reference sequence). The CDR3 runs 14 residues. The CDR3, as DNA: TGTGCCAGTAGTATGACAATGTTCTCCTACGAGCAGTACTTC. Residues: CASSMTMFSYEQYF. Complete variable domain (other parts from reference TRBV19 and TRBJ2-7): DGGITQSPKYLFRKEGQNVTLSCEQNLNHDAMYWYRQDPGQGLRLIYYSQIVNDFQKGDIAEGYSVSREKKESFPLTVTSAQKNPTAFYLCASSMTMFSYEQYFGPGTRLTVT.

This chain connects TRBV3-1 (or the pseudogene TRBV3-2) to TRBJ1-1; D might be TRBD1 (6 bases). The CDR3 spans 15 residues. V lost 4 bases, J lost 0 bases, and 12 bases lay in between. Germline lookup yields CDR1 LGHDT and CDR2 YNNKEL (reference sequence). The CDR3 is CASSPTQGVNTEAFF. The CDR3 DNA is TGTGCCAGCAGCCCAACACAGGGTGTGAACACTGAAGCTTTCTTT.

The chain combines TRBV27 with TRBJ2-1; 8 nucleotides line up with TRBD1. Trimming at V came to 3 bases and at J to 6 bases, leaving 4 bases not matched to a gene. Germline V CDR1 and CDR2: MNHEY, SMNVEV (reference sequence). This CDR3 is 14 amino acids long. CDR3 DNA: TGTGCCAGCAGTTTCACAGGGGGTATCAATGAGCAGTTCTTC. Translation gives CASSFTGGINEQFF.

This clone was detected once. The V call is TRBV2, the J call TRBJ1-6, with a weak D call TRBD1 (6 bases). The V and J ends lost 7 bases and 9 bases respectively, with 16 bases between them. The CDR3 is made up of 14 amino acids. Germline values: CDR1 SNHLY, CDR2 FYNNEI. CDR3 region: CASTLTGYASPLHF. CDR3 bases: TGTGCCAGCACTCTTACAGGGTATGCTTCACCCCTCCACTTT. The full variable domain, completed using reference TRBV2 and TRBJ1-6, is EPEVTQTPSHQVTQMGQEVILRCVPISNHLYFYWYRQILGQKVEFLVSFYNNEISEKSEIFDDQFSVERPDGSNFTLKIRSTKLEDSAMYFCASTLTGYASPLHFGNGTRLTVT.

This sequence joins TRBV13 and TRBJ2-7, with 7 bases identical to TRBD1. V trimming: 5 bases; J trimming: 1 base; junction bases outside the gene matches: 5. The CDR3 loop spans 14 amino acids. Germline V gives CDR1 PRHDT, CDR2 FYEKMQ (reference sequence). The chain's CDR3 is CASSAPTGSYEQYF. The CDR3 DNA reads TGTGCCAGCAGCGCTCCGACAGGGTCCTACGAGCAGTACTTC.

This chain joins TRBV15 and TRBJ2-7, with 10 bases lining up with TRBD1. With 3 bases clipped from V and 6 bases from J, the junction kept 8 bases outside the gene matches. Per germline, CDR1 LNHNV and CDR2 YYDKDF (reference sequence). This CDR3 region has 15 residues. CDR3 in DNA: TGTGCCACCAGCAGGGCCGGGACAGGGGACCTCGAGCAGTACTTC. Encoded protein: CATSRAGTGDLEQYF.

V and J are TRBV24-1 and TRBJ2-1, with TRBD2 matching 11 bases. V gave up 5 bases and J gave up 6 bases; unmatched junction bases: 20. This CDR3 is 20 amino acids long. CDR1 is KGHDR, CDR2 SFDVKD, per germline. DNA for the CDR3: TGTGCCACCAGTGCGGGGGGGACAGGGATTGGACTAGCGGGCCTCAATGAGCAGTTCTTC. Amino acids: CATSAGGTGIGLAGLNEQFF.

The rearrangement uses TRBV5-1 and TRBJ1-2, with D possibly TRBD1 on 5 matching bases. The CDR3 loop spans 13 amino acids. Germline CDR1 and CDR2: SGHRS and YFSETQ. Between the trimmed V and J ends, which lost 4 bases and 4 bases, there was a span of 11 bases. CDR3 residues: CASSPDTVYGYTF. For the CDR3, the DNA is TGCGCCAGCAGCCCGGACACGGTCTATGGCTACACCTTC.

The chain recombines TRBV7-2 with TRBJ2-7; 7 bases agree with TRBD1. V lost 4 bases to trimming and J lost 5 bases; unmatched junction nucleotides: 8. This CDR3 is built from 14 residues. Germline V lookup: CDR1 SGHTA, CDR2 FQGNSA. CDR3 amino acids: CASSYDRDRNEQYF. The CDR3 nucleotides read TGTGCCAGCAGCTACGACAGGGATCGGAACGAGCAGTACTTC.

CDR3: CAISEDSITEAFF. CDR3 DNA sequence: TGTGCCATCAGTGAAGACAGTATAACTGAAGCTTTCTTT. The genes are TRBV10-3 and TRBJ1-1, with a tentative D call TRBD1 (5 bases). Trimming pared 3 bases from V and 5 bases from J, leaving 10 bases between. Germline V gene lookup returns CDR1 ENHRY and CDR2 SYGVKD. This CDR3 has 13 amino acids.

The gene calls are TRBV10-2 and TRBJ2-7, with 11 nucleotides matching TRBD1. The V gene's germline CDR1 is WSHSY and CDR2 SAAADI. Trimming took 3 bases from V and 5 from J; bases not matched to a gene: 9. The CDR3 is 16 residues long. The CDR3 nucleotides read TGCGCCAGCAGTGACCTGGGGACAGGGGGTATCGACGAGCAGTACTTC. Protein sequence: CASSDLGTGGIDEQYF.

The chain links TRBV6-1 to TRBJ1-6, with D tentatively TRBD1 (6 bases). Trimming took off 1 base at V and 11 bases at J, with 15 bases between the two ends. There are 15 residues in the CDR3. Germline-derived CDR1 and CDR2 are MNHNS and SASEGT. DNA for the CDR3: TGTGCCAGCAGTGAAGACCGGGACATTTTAACACCCCTCCACTTT. Translation: CASSEDRDILTPLHF.

The chain uses TRBV5-1 and TRBJ2-7; TRBD2 matches at 9 bases. This CDR3 region has 16 residues. The V gene end was trimmed by 0 bases and the J gene end by 3 bases; junction bases not matched to a gene: 7. The germline V gene encodes CDR1 SGHRS and CDR2 YFSETQ. This CDR3 reads CASSLGLAGSYYEQYF. The CDR3 region has the DNA TGCGCCAGCAGCTTGGGGCTAGCGGGGTCCTACTACGAGCAGTACTTC.

The chain recombines TRBV20-1 with TRBJ1-2, with no clear D. This CDR3 comprises 14 residues. V lost 3 bases and J 4 bases, leaving 15 bases between the germline ends. The germline CDR1 and CDR2 sequences are DFQATT and SNEGSKA (reference sequence). The CDR3 nucleotides are TGCAGTGCTAGTTTTTTGCTCGGGGTCTATGGCTACACCTTC. As protein: CSASFLLGVYGYTF.

The chain links TRBV6-5 to TRBJ1-2; 9 nucleotides agree with TRBD1. Germline V gene data show CDR1 as MNHEY and CDR2 as SVGAGI. With 0 bases clipped from V and 6 bases from J, the junction kept 5 bases outside the gene matches. CDR3 length: 15 amino acids. The CDR3 DNA reads as TGTGCCAGCAGTTACTCGGGACAGGGATTTGATGGCTACACCTTC. This encodes CASSYSGQGFDGYTF.

The V and J genes are TRBV29-1 and TRBJ2-7; tentatively, D is TRBD1 (5 bases). Germline V gene sequence: CDR1 SQVTM, CDR2 ANQGSEA. V shed 3 bases and J shed 4 bases, with 7 bases lying between them. The CDR3 covers 11 residues. CDR3 in amino acids: CSVDGAYEQYF. The DNA for the CDR3 is TGCAGCGTTGATGGGGCTTACGAGCAGTACTTC.

The chain recombines TRBV7-2 with TRBJ2-7; TRBD2 agrees at 8 bases. Germline CDR1 reads SGHTA; CDR2 reads FQGNSA. Losses at the gene ends were 7 bases for V and 8 bases for J; bases not matched to a gene: 13. The CDR3 contains 14 residues. This CDR3 is CASTLRGLDTKQYF. CDR3 coding DNA: TGTGCCAGCACCCTCAGGGGACTAGACACCAAGCAGTACTTC. The variable domain in full, with the rest retrieved from reference TRBV7-2 and TRBJ2-7, is GAGVSQSPSNKVTEKGKDVELRCDPISGHTALYWYRQSLGQGLEFLIYFQGNSAPDKSGLPSDRFSAERTGGSVSTLTIQRTQQEDSAVYLCASTLRGLDTKQYFGPGTRLTVT.

This clone was recorded only once. This chain joins TRBV6-5 and TRBJ2-1, with 7 bases aligning to TRBD2. The CDR3 spans 15 residues. Germline lookup yields CDR1 MNHEY and CDR2 SVGAGI. After removal of 6 bases from V and 0 bases from J, the junction contained 5 bases not matched to a gene. CDR3 bases: TGTGCCAGCAGACCTAGCGGCAGCTCCTACAATGAGCAGTTCTTC. This codes for CASRPSGSSYNEQFF.

The chain has TRBV7-8 and TRBJ1-2; D possibly corresponds to TRBD1 (6 bases). This CDR3 spans 14 amino acids. Deletions cut 5 bases from V and 3 bases from J, with 13 bases between. Germline CDR1 and CDR2: SGHVS and FQNEAQ. CDR3 loop: CASSAQQGHYGYTF. CDR3 sequence (DNA): TGTGCCAGCAGCGCGCAACAGGGACACTATGGCTACACCTTC.

The sample holds a few counts of this clone. The J gene is TRBJ1-4, the V gene TRBV5-1; D gene unclear. In germline, CDR1 is SGHRS, CDR2 YFSETQ. Trimming left V 4 bases short and J 6 bases short, with 13 bases between. The CDR3 runs 14 residues. The CDR3 DNA reads as TGCGCCAGCAGCCCGGGCGAGCGGTATGAAAAACTGTTTTTT. It specifies CASSPGERYEKLFF. Full variable domain (outside the CDR3, taken from reference TRBV5-1 and TRBJ1-4): KAGVTQTPRYLIKTRGQQVTLSCSPISGHRSVSWYQQTPGQGLQFLFEYFSETQRNKGNFPGRFSGRQFSNSRSEMNVSTLELGDSALYLCASSPGERYEKLFFGSGTQLSVL.

The sample holds a few counts of this clone. This chain connects TRBV5-1 to TRBJ2-7; TRBD2 agrees at 11 bases. CDR3 length: 15 amino acids. V shed 0 bases and J 3 bases; nucleotides not matched to a gene: 2. The germline V gene encodes CDR1 SGHRS and CDR2 YFSETQ. The CDR3 here is CASSLELAGGYEQYF. CDR3 DNA: TGCGCCAGCAGCTTGGAGCTAGCGGGGGGCTACGAGCAGTACTTC.

The chain employs TRBV7-2 and TRBJ2-2; 8 nucleotides match TRBD1. The CDR3 covers 16 residues. Germline lookup yields CDR1 SGHTA and CDR2 FQGNSA. The V gene end was trimmed by 2 bases and the J gene end by 4 bases; junction bases not matched to a gene: 6. This CDR3 is CASSLYPRGPTGELFF. DNA of the CDR3: TGTGCCAGCAGCTTATACCCCAGGGGGCCCACCGGGGAGCTGTTTTTT.

This sequence joins TRBV5-1 and TRBJ1-4; no clear D gene. The CDR3 loop spans 16 amino acids. Per germline, CDR1 SGHRS and CDR2 YFSETQ. V was pared by 0 bases and J by 7 bases, with 16 bases between. The CDR3 DNA reads TGCGCCAGCAGCTTGGAGGGAGGGATAGATAGTGAAAAACTGTTTTTT. It codes for CASSLEGGIDSEKLFF.

J is TRBJ2-1 and V is TRBV19, with 9 bases fitting TRBD1. Unmatched junction bases numbered 7, after V lost 7 bases and J lost 15 bases. CDR1 and CDR2 (germline): LNHDA, SQIVND (reference sequence). This CDR3 contains 11 residues. In nucleotides, the CDR3 is TGTGCCAGTACGAGGACAGGGGATTTGTTCTTC. It specifies CASTRTGDLFF.

The rearrangement joins TRBV7-3 to TRBJ2-2, with 13 nucleotides matching TRBD2. The CDR3 consists of 17 residues. The V segment lost 5 bases and the J segment 5 bases; nucleotides outside the gene matches: 8. Per germline, CDR1 SGHTA and CDR2 FQGTGA. CDR3 nucleotides: TGTGCCAGCAGCCCGTTTGGGACTAGCGGGGAAACCGGGGAGCTGTTTTTT. This encodes CASSPFGTSGETGELFF.

The chain is built from TRBV24-1 and TRBJ2-7, with a possible D match to TRBD1 (6 bases). V lost 7 bases, J lost 7 bases, and 16 bases lay in between. In germline, CDR1 is KGHDR, CDR2 SFDVKD. This CDR3 is built from 13 residues. This CDR3 is CATSPRGSWEQYF. The DNA for the CDR3 is TGTGCCACCAGCCCTAGGGGGTCCTGGGAGCAGTACTTC.

The chain recombines TRBV2 with TRBJ2-3; 7 bases map to TRBD1. V lost 10 bases and J lost 3; bases outside the gene matches: 7. The CDR3 is 13 amino acids. Germline V CDR1 and CDR2: SNHLY, FYNNEI. The CDR3 DNA reads TGTGCCATCCCTGGACAGGAAACAGATACGCAGTATTTT. Amino acid sequence: CAIPGQETDTQYF.

The rearrangement uses TRBV5-4 and TRBJ1-3; tentatively, D is TRBD1 (5 bases). The V and J ends lost 4 bases and 0 bases respectively, with 11 bases between them. The CDR3 consists of 15 residues. Germline CDR1 is SGHNT and CDR2 is YYREEE (reference sequence). CDR3 amino acids: CASSIQASSGNTIYF. The CDR3 region has the DNA TGTGCCAGCAGCATACAGGCTTCCTCTGGAAACACCATATATTTT.

V gene TRBV30 combines with J gene TRBJ1-1, with 8 bases that match TRBD1. The ends lost 4 bases at V and 5 bases at J; junction bases unmatched: 9. The CDR3 runs to 14 residues. Per the germline V gene, CDR1 is GTSNPN and CDR2 is SVGIG (reference sequence). CDR3 DNA: TGTGCCTGGATACCGGACAGGGTAGGAACTGAAGCTTTCTTT. It codes for CAWIPDRVGTEAFF.

The chain couples TRBV29-1 to TRBJ1-2, with D perhaps TRBD1 (6 bases). This CDR3 has 13 amino acids. V was clipped by 4 bases and J by 2 bases, with 11 bases between them. Germline V gene sequence: CDR1 SQVTM, CDR2 ANQGSEA. As DNA, the CDR3 is TGCAGCGTTGGAGTGGGGGCGAACTATGGCTACACCTTC. Its protein product is CSVGVGANYGYTF.

The chain combines TRBV7-9 with TRBJ2-7, with 8 bases identical to TRBD2. The trim removed 2 bases at V and 4 bases at J, leaving 7 bases unmatched. The length of the CDR3 is 15 residues. Germline V gene sequence: CDR1 SEHNR, CDR2 FQNEAQ (reference sequence). Here the CDR3 reads CASSLMTGGRYEQYF. CDR3 bases: TGTGCCAGCAGCTTAATGACGGGGGGGCGGTACGAGCAGTACTTC. The variable domain in full, with the rest retrieved from reference TRBV7-9 and TRBJ2-7, is DTGVSQNPRHKITKRGQNVTFRCDPISEHNRLYWYRQTLGQGPEFLTYFQNEAQLEKSRLLSDRFSAERPKGSFSTLEIQRTEQGDSAMYLCASSLMTGGRYEQYFGPGTRLTVT.